This is a list of T cell receptor beta chains from one sample in a study of T cells after yellow fever vaccination. TCRdb re-called the 5' RACE reads through MiXCR, storing one row per CDR3 protein. The sample contains just under 600,000 distinct CDR3 sequences, roughly 12% of which appear only once. The source material was PBMCs, sampled on the day of the yellow fever booster vaccination. The receptors originated from a man aged 30 to 39 who received the YFV17D yellow fever vaccine. The CDR3 runs from the conserved cysteine through the conserved F or W. D genes are given only for firm matches. Clone sizes are given selectively: once, few, many, or a class where the clone is expanded.

clone_size: many
v_call: TRBV20-1
j_call: TRBJ2-5
d_call: TRBD1
cdr3_nt: TGCAGTGCTACCGGCGGGGACAGGGTCGCTCTAGCCGCTGGGCCCCCAGAGACCCAGTACTTC
cdr3_aa: CSATGGDRVALAAGPPETQYF

clone_size: few
v_call: TRBV6-2/TRBV6-3
j_call: TRBJ2-2
d_call: TRBD1
cdr3_nt: TGTGCCACCGGACAGGGGTCGGACACCGGGGAGCTGTTTTTT
cdr3_aa: CATGQGSDTGELFF

clone_size: -
v_call: TRBV28
j_call: TRBJ2-2
d_call: TRBD2
cdr3_nt: TGTGCCAGCAGAAAAAGCGGGGCGGTAAACACCGGGGAGCTGTTTTTT
cdr3_aa: CASRKSGAVNTGELFF

clone_size: -
v_call: TRBV3-1
j_call: TRBJ2-1
d_call: -
cdr3_nt: TGTGCCAGCAGCCAATCGATTCCTTCCTTAAGCTCCTACAATGAGCAGTTCTTC
cdr3_aa: CASSQSIPSLSSYNEQFF

clone_size: few
v_call: TRBV7-2
j_call: TRBJ1-4
d_call: TRBD1
cdr3_nt: TGTGCCAGCAGCATCACAGGGGGCCATGAAAAACTGTTTTTT
cdr3_aa: CASSITGGHEKLFF

clone_size: few
v_call: TRBV15
j_call: TRBJ2-7
d_call: -
cdr3_nt: TGTGCCACCCTATGCTCCAGAGTCTCCCTCTACGAGCAGTACTTC
cdr3_aa: CATLCSRVSLYEQYF

clone_size: few
v_call: TRBV10-1
j_call: TRBJ2-2
d_call: TRBD2
cdr3_nt: TGCGCCAGCAGGGTACTAGCGGGGTCCGGGGAGCTGTTTTTT
cdr3_aa: CASRVLAGSGELFF

clone_size: few
v_call: TRBV5-5
j_call: TRBJ1-6
d_call: TRBD1
cdr3_nt: TGTGCCGGGACAGAAGATAATTCACCCCTCCACTTT
cdr3_aa: CAGTEDNSPLHF

clone_size: few
v_call: TRBV6-2/TRBV6-3
j_call: TRBJ1-5
d_call: -
cdr3_nt: TGTGCCAGCATTCTCTACCCGGCTCCCAATCAGCCCCAGCATTTT
cdr3_aa: CASILYPAPNQPQHF

clone_size: few
v_call: TRBV7-7
j_call: TRBJ2-1
d_call: -
cdr3_nt: TGTGCTAGCAGCTTAGAGCGTCTAGGGTACAATGAGCAGTTCTTC
cdr3_aa: CASSLERLGYNEQFF

clone_size: few
v_call: TRBV29-1
j_call: TRBJ1-2
d_call: -
cdr3_nt: TGCAGCGTTGAACGGGGGAGGGGCTATGGCTACACCTTC
cdr3_aa: CSVERGRGYGYTF

clone_size: -
v_call: TRBV11-3
j_call: TRBJ1-1
d_call: -
cdr3_nt: TGTGCCAGCAGCTTCCGCAGGGGTGAGAGGGCTTTCTTT
cdr3_aa: CASSFRRGERAFF

clone_size: -
v_call: TRBV20-1
j_call: TRBJ2-3
d_call: -
cdr3_nt: TGCAGTGCTAGAAACTCTCTCCTTCCAGATACGCAGTATTTT
cdr3_aa: CSARNSLLPDTQYF

clone_size: few
v_call: TRBV20-1
j_call: TRBJ2-7
d_call: -
cdr3_nt: TGCAGTGCTAGAATAGACTCCTACGAGCAGTACTTC
cdr3_aa: CSARIDSYEQYF

clone_size: -
v_call: TRBV5-1
j_call: TRBJ2-3
d_call: -
cdr3_nt: TGCGCCAGCAGCTTGCAGGCCGCGGGTGTAACAGATACGCAGTATTTT
cdr3_aa: CASSLQAAGVTDTQYF

clone_size: few
v_call: TRBV20-1
j_call: TRBJ2-2
d_call: -
cdr3_nt: TGCAGTGCTAGGGGTGCCTATAGCGGGGAGCTGTTTTTT
cdr3_aa: CSARGAYSGELFF

clone_size: few
v_call: TRBV30
j_call: TRBJ2-3
d_call: TRBD2
cdr3_nt: TGTGCCTGTACTAGCGGGACTATCACAGATACGCAGTATTTT
cdr3_aa: CACTSGTITDTQYF

clone_size: few
v_call: TRBV6-5
j_call: TRBJ2-1
d_call: TRBD2
cdr3_nt: TGTGCCAGCAGTTACGGAGCGGGAGGGCCTGGTGAGCAGTTCTTC
cdr3_aa: CASSYGAGGPGEQFF

clone_size: many
v_call: TRBV11-2
j_call: TRBJ1-3
d_call: -
cdr3_nt: TGTGCCAGCAGCTCTAGCCGAGGCAGCTCTGGAAACACCATATATTTT
cdr3_aa: CASSSSRGSSGNTIYF

clone_size: many
v_call: TRBV12-3/TRBV12-4
j_call: TRBJ2-1
d_call: -
cdr3_nt: TGTGCCAGCAGTTTGAGGAGACGGAACTCCTACAATGAGCAGTTCTTC
cdr3_aa: CASSLRRRNSYNEQFF

clone_size: few
v_call: TRBV29-1
j_call: TRBJ2-7
d_call: TRBD2
cdr3_nt: TGCAGCGTTTTCTCCGGGACTAGAAGCTACGAGCAGTACTTC
cdr3_aa: CSVFSGTRSYEQYF

clone_size: few
v_call: TRBV16
j_call: TRBJ1-1
d_call: -
cdr3_nt: TGTGCCAGCAGCTCTGTCGGGGAAGCTTTCTTT
cdr3_aa: CASSSVGEAFF

clone_size: -
v_call: TRBV12-3/TRBV12-4
j_call: TRBJ2-1
d_call: TRBD2
cdr3_nt: TGTGCCAGCAGTTCCGGGACTAGAAATAATGAGCAGTTCTTC
cdr3_aa: CASSSGTRNNEQFF

clone_size: -
v_call: TRBV5-5
j_call: TRBJ2-2
d_call: -
cdr3_nt: TGTGCCAGCAGCTTGGGCAGGGTCACCGGGGAGCTGTTTTTT
cdr3_aa: CASSLGRVTGELFF

clone_size: -
v_call: TRBV4-2
j_call: TRBJ2-7
d_call: -
cdr3_nt: TGTGCCAGCAGCCAACTCCCCTCGTACGAGCAGTACTTC
cdr3_aa: CASSQLPSYEQYF

clone_size: few
v_call: TRBV7-9
j_call: TRBJ2-1
d_call: TRBD2
cdr3_nt: TGTGCCAGCAGCTTACTAGCGGGAGCTGGTAATGAGCAGTTCTTC
cdr3_aa: CASSLLAGAGNEQFF

clone_size: many
v_call: TRBV7-2
j_call: TRBJ2-7
d_call: TRBD2
cdr3_nt: TGTGCCAGCAGCTTAGATCGGACTAGCGGGAGAAGCGAGCAGTACTTC
cdr3_aa: CASSLDRTSGRSEQYF

clone_size: few
v_call: TRBV5-1
j_call: TRBJ1-4
d_call: -
cdr3_nt: TGCGCCAGCAGCACCCTCGAGGGGGGTGGGGAAAAACTGTTTTTT
cdr3_aa: CASSTLEGGGEKLFF

clone_size: -
v_call: TRBV5-4
j_call: TRBJ2-3
d_call: -
cdr3_nt: TGTGCCAGCAGCTTGGTTAGCGGTATTCGCACAGATACGCAGTATTTT
cdr3_aa: CASSLVSGIRTDTQYF

clone_size: few
v_call: TRBV20-1
j_call: TRBJ2-5
d_call: -
cdr3_nt: TGCAGTGCTATTACAGACCGGGAGTGGGAGGAGACCCAGTACTTC
cdr3_aa: CSAITDREWEETQYF

clone_size: few
v_call: TRBV5-6
j_call: TRBJ2-3
d_call: -
cdr3_nt: TGTGCCAGCAGCTTGTATCCTGCCATGACTAGCACAGATACGCAGTATTTT
cdr3_aa: CASSLYPAMTSTDTQYF

clone_size: few
v_call: TRBV9
j_call: TRBJ2-7
d_call: -
cdr3_nt: TGTGCCAGCAGCGTAGGCACCAGGGGAGGCTACTACGAGCAGTACTTC
cdr3_aa: CASSVGTRGGYYEQYF

clone_size: few
v_call: TRBV19
j_call: TRBJ2-7
d_call: -
cdr3_nt: TGTGCCAGTAGTAGCGTCTGGGCGGGTTCCTACGAGCAGTACTTC
cdr3_aa: CASSSVWAGSYEQYF

clone_size: -
v_call: TRBV5-1
j_call: TRBJ2-3
d_call: TRBD2
cdr3_nt: TGCGCCAGCAGCCTTACTGGACTAGCGGGCACAGATACGCAGTATTTT
cdr3_aa: CASSLTGLAGTDTQYF

clone_size: few
v_call: TRBV6-1
j_call: TRBJ2-1
d_call: -
cdr3_nt: TGTGCCAGCAGTCCGTCCCGTGACAATGAGCAGTTCTTC
cdr3_aa: CASSPSRDNEQFF

clone_size: -
v_call: TRBV5-6
j_call: TRBJ2-1
d_call: TRBD2
cdr3_nt: TGTGCCAGCAGCTTGGTCCTAGCGGGAGGAGTTGAGCAGTTCTTC
cdr3_aa: CASSLVLAGGVEQFF

clone_size: few
v_call: TRBV7-2
j_call: TRBJ2-2
d_call: -
cdr3_nt: TGTGCCAGCAGCTCTGTAGCTGGGGGATACACCGGGGAGCTGTTTTTT
cdr3_aa: CASSSVAGGYTGELFF

clone_size: -
v_call: TRBV27
j_call: TRBJ1-6
d_call: -
cdr3_nt: TGTGCCAGCAGTTCCAGGGTTTATAATTCACCCCTCCACTTT
cdr3_aa: CASSSRVYNSPLHF

clone_size: -
v_call: TRBV12-3/TRBV12-4
j_call: TRBJ2-1
d_call: TRBD2
cdr3_nt: TGTGCCAGCAGTACCGGGACTAGCGGCAAAGGAGTGCCTTACAATGAGCAGTTCTTC
cdr3_aa: CASSTGTSGKGVPYNEQFF

clone_size: -
v_call: TRBV6-4
j_call: TRBJ2-2
d_call: TRBD1
cdr3_nt: TGTGCCACCCTGAGGAAGGGGGCCGAGGACACCGGGGAGCTGTTTTTT
cdr3_aa: CATLRKGAEDTGELFF

clone_size: few
v_call: TRBV5-6
j_call: TRBJ2-3
d_call: TRBD2
cdr3_nt: TGTGCCAGCAGCTCTGGGCTAGCGGGAGGAAGTGCAGATACGCAGTATTTT
cdr3_aa: CASSSGLAGGSADTQYF

clone_size: -
v_call: TRBV6-2/TRBV6-3
j_call: TRBJ2-5
d_call: -
cdr3_nt: TGTGCCAGCAGCGAGCCGGACCTCTTTCAAGAGACCCAGTACTTC
cdr3_aa: CASSEPDLFQETQYF

clone_size: -
v_call: TRBV7-2
j_call: TRBJ2-1
d_call: TRBD1
cdr3_nt: TGTGCCAGCAGCTTAGAAGACCGGGACAGGGGGGTTGAGCAGTTCTTC
cdr3_aa: CASSLEDRDRGVEQFF

clone_size: -
v_call: TRBV5-1
j_call: TRBJ2-5
d_call: TRBD1
cdr3_nt: TGCGCCAGCAGCTTGATGGGACAGGGAGGCGAGACCCAGTACTTC
cdr3_aa: CASSLMGQGGETQYF

clone_size: -
v_call: TRBV7-2
j_call: TRBJ2-7
d_call: -
cdr3_nt: TGTGCCAGCAGCTCCCCGGGACCCCCGTCCTACGAGCAGTACTTC
cdr3_aa: CASSSPGPPSYEQYF

clone_size: -
v_call: TRBV5-1
j_call: TRBJ2-1
d_call: TRBD2
cdr3_nt: TGCGCCAGCAGCTTGGCTCGCCTAGCGGGAGTTTCCGATGAGCAGTTCTTC
cdr3_aa: CASSLARLAGVSDEQFF

clone_size: few
v_call: TRBV18
j_call: TRBJ1-5
d_call: TRBD1
cdr3_nt: TGTGCCAGCTCACCAACCTCCCCGACAGGGTACCAGCCCCAGCATTTT
cdr3_aa: CASSPTSPTGYQPQHF

clone_size: few
v_call: TRBV7-9
j_call: TRBJ1-1
d_call: TRBD1
cdr3_nt: TGTGCCAGCAGACCAGGGGGATCCAGGTCGAACACTGAAGCTTTCTTT
cdr3_aa: CASRPGGSRSNTEAFF

clone_size: -
v_call: TRBV7-2
j_call: TRBJ2-7
d_call: TRBD2
cdr3_nt: TGTGCCAGCAGCTTAGGCGGGGAGGGGTCCTACGAGCAGTACTTC
cdr3_aa: CASSLGGEGSYEQYF

clone_size: few
v_call: TRBV6-1
j_call: TRBJ1-2
d_call: -
cdr3_nt: TGTGCCAGCGGGGCCGCAGCTAACTATGGCTACACCTTC
cdr3_aa: CASGAAANYGYTF

clone_size: few
v_call: TRBV24-1
j_call: TRBJ2-3
d_call: -
cdr3_nt: TGTGCCACCAGTTCGTGGGAAGCAGATACGCAGTATTTT
cdr3_aa: CATSSWEADTQYF

clone_size: -
v_call: TRBV5-6
j_call: TRBJ2-5
d_call: -
cdr3_nt: TGTGCCAGCAGCTTGGATCTTAAAGAGACCCAGTACTTC
cdr3_aa: CASSLDLKETQYF

clone_size: -
v_call: TRBV20-1
j_call: TRBJ2-2
d_call: -
cdr3_nt: TGCAGTGCTAGGTCGCGGAAGGCGAACACCGGGGAGCTGTTTTTT
cdr3_aa: CSARSRKANTGELFF

clone_size: few
v_call: TRBV7-9
j_call: TRBJ1-1
d_call: -
cdr3_nt: TGTGCCAGCAGCTTCCCGTCCCAGGGTGAAGCTTTCTTT
cdr3_aa: CASSFPSQGEAFF

clone_size: -
v_call: TRBV12-3/TRBV12-4
j_call: TRBJ2-1
d_call: TRBD2
cdr3_nt: TGTGCCAGCAGCCTCCCTATAGGCGGACTAGCGGTCTACAATGAGCAGTTCTTC
cdr3_aa: CASSLPIGGLAVYNEQFF

clone_size: -
v_call: TRBV7-8
j_call: TRBJ2-7
d_call: -
cdr3_nt: TGTGCCAGCAGCTTAGGTCTCGGGACTGTGACCTACGAGCAGTACTTC
cdr3_aa: CASSLGLGTVTYEQYF

clone_size: -
v_call: TRBV19
j_call: TRBJ2-2
d_call: TRBD2
cdr3_nt: TGTGCCACCGCTTGGACTAGCGGGAGCCCCGGGGAGCTGTTTTTT
cdr3_aa: CATAWTSGSPGELFF

clone_size: -
v_call: TRBV6-2/TRBV6-3
j_call: TRBJ2-3
d_call: -
cdr3_nt: TGTGCCAGCAGCCTACGCTTGGCCACAGATACGCAGTATTTT
cdr3_aa: CASSLRLATDTQYF